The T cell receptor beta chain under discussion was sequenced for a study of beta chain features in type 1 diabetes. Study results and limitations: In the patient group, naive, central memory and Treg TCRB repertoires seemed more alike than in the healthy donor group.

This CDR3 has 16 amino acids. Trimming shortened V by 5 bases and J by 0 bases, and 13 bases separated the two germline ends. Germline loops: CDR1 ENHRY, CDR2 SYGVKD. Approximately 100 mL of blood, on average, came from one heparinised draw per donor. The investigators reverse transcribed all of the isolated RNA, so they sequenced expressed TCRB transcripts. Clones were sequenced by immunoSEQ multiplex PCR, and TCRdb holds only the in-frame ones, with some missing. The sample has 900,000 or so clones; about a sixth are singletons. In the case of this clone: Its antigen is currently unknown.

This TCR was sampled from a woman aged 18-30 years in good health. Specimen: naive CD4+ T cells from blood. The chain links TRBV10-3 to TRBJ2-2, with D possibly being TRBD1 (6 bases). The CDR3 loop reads CAISPKTGPNTGELFF. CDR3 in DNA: TGTGCCATCAGTCCGAAAACAGGGCCGAACACCGGGGAGCTGTTTTTT.